The 18 T cell receptor beta chains listed next were all sequenced from one sample in a study of shared clonotypes between healthy human individuals. Using immunoSEQ multiplex PCR, the repertoire was profiled, and TCRdb retains in-frame clones only, with some absent. The sample has 730,000 or so clones; 60% to 80% are singletons. The sequenced sample consisted of memory CD4+ T cells sorted from blood. Subset reported: CD45RA-negative fraction. The receptors were gathered from a woman aged 30 to 39 in good health.

Turning to this clone: Other DNA sequences of this sample code for an identical CDR3. J is TRBJ1-5 and V is TRBV27; D unclear. Germline V CDR1 and CDR2: MNHEY, SMNVEV (reference sequence). The V and J ends lost 1 base and 7 bases respectively, with 8 bases between them. This CDR3 contains 13 residues. The CDR3 loop reads CASSLYQLQPQHF. The CDR3 coding sequence is TGTGCCAGCAGTTTATATCAACTCCAGCCCCAGCATTTT.

The chain uses TRBV7-3 and TRBJ2-1; 7 positions match TRBD2. The V segment lost 5 bases and the J segment 10 bases; nucleotides outside the gene matches: 8. Germline lookup yields CDR1 SGHTA and CDR2 FQGTGA. This CDR3 is 13 amino acids long. DNA for the CDR3: TGTGCCAGCAGCCAAGGGGCGGGAGCGGAGCAGTTCTTC. Translating it yields CASSQGAGAEQFF.

This clone has ten or more counts. The rearrangement uses TRBV5-1 and TRBJ1-3; a weak D match, TRBD1 (6 bases). V lost 0 bases to trimming and J lost 6 bases, with 16 bases between them. Germline assignment: CDR1 SGHRS and CDR2 YFSETQ. The CDR3 runs to 16 residues. The DNA of the CDR3 is TGCGCCAGCAGCTTGGGGGAAGACAGGCTGGCAAACACCATATATTTT. Its protein is CASSLGEDRLANTIYF. Combining the CDR3 with reference TRBV5-1 and TRBJ1-3 gives the whole variable domain KAGVTQTPRYLIKTRGQQVTLSCSPISGHRSVSWYQQTPGQGLQFLFEYFSETQRNKGNFPGRFSGRQFSNSRSEMNVSTLELGDSALYLCASSLGEDRLANTIYFGEGSWLTVV.

The chain has TRBV5-1 and TRBJ2-1; no reliable D call. This CDR3 contains 15 residues. Deletions cut 4 bases from V and 0 bases from J, with 11 bases between. CDR1 SGHRS and CDR2 YFSETQ come from the germline V gene. The CDR3 sequence: CASSATTSSYNEQFF. CDR3 bases: TGCGCCAGCAGCGCCACTACGAGCTCCTACAATGAGCAGTTCTTC.

The genes are TRBV21-1 and TRBJ1-5; the table names TRBD1, a call not compared with the DNA. TRBV21-1 is classified as a pseudogene. There are 18 residues in the CDR3. The CDR3 loop is CASSKEGRYYYSNQPQHF. Written as DNA, the CDR3 is TGTGCCAGCAGCAAAGAGGGGCGGTATTACTATAGCAATCAGCCCCAGCATTTT.

V usage is TRBV5-6 and J usage is TRBJ2-5, with 7 bases that match TRBD2. The CDR3 sequence is 13 residues long. The ends lost 4 bases at V and 4 bases at J; junction bases unmatched: 4. Per germline, CDR1 SGHDT and CDR2 YYEEEE. In DNA, the CDR3 is TGTGCCAGCAGCATGGGAGGGGCAGAGACCCAGTACTTC. Translated: CASSMGGAETQYF.

This rearrangement joins TRBV19 to TRBJ1-3; 8 bases line up with TRBD1. The germline gives CDR1 LNHDA, CDR2 SQIVND (reference sequence). CDR3 length equals 15 residues. The V and J ends lost 6 bases and 2 bases, in that order; junction bases with no gene match: 6. The CDR3 loop is CASSRQTGAGNTIYF. CDR3 nucleotide sequence: TGTGCCAGTAGCCGTCAGACAGGGGCTGGAAACACCATATATTTT. The complete variable domain, with remaining parts taken from reference TRBV19 and TRBJ1-3, reads DGGITQSPKYLFRKEGQNVTLSCEQNLNHDAMYWYRQDPGQGLRLIYYSQIVNDFQKGDIAEGYSVSREKKESFPLTVTSAQKNPTAFYLCASSRQTGAGNTIYFGEGSWLTVV.

The chain recombines TRBV7-6 with TRBJ2-1; TRBD2 aligns across 9 bases. Unmatched junction bases numbered 6, after V lost 5 bases and J lost 4 bases. In germline, CDR1 is SGHVS, CDR2 FNYEAQ. The CDR3 contains 15 residues. The CDR3 spells CASSPRLAEYNEQFF. In DNA, the CDR3 is TGTGCCAGCAGCCCGAGACTAGCGGAGTACAATGAGCAGTTCTTC.

The CDR3 bases are TGTGCCAGCATTCCCTGGCGGGGGAGGGCTGAAGCTTTCTTT. Residues: CASIPWRGRAEAFF. This chain links TRBV28 with TRBJ1-1; D may be TRBD1 (5 bases). Trimming took off 7 bases at V and 6 bases at J, with 18 bases between the two ends. The germline CDR1 and CDR2 sequences are MDHEN and SYDVKM. This CDR3 spans 14 amino acids. The full variable domain, rest sourced from reference TRBV28 and TRBJ1-1, is DVKVTQSSRYLVKRTGEKVFLECVQDMDHENMFWYRQDPGLGLRLIYFSYDVKMKEKGDIPEGYSVSREKKERFSLILESASTNQTSMYLCASIPWRGRAEAFFGQGTRLTVV.

The rearrangement links TRBV2 to TRBJ2-6; 8 nucleotides align to TRBD1. The CDR3 length is 18 residues. J lost 0 bases, V lost 7 bases, and 11 bases had no gene match. Per the germline V gene, CDR1 is SNHLY and CDR2 is FYNNEI. This chain's CDR3 is CASTKRDRHFSGANVLTF. As DNA, the CDR3 is TGTGCCAGCACTAAACGGGACAGGCACTTCTCTGGGGCCAACGTCCTGACTTTC.

This clone was seen a few times. Other DNA sequences within the sample encode an identical CDR3. The chain is built from TRBV15 and TRBJ2-7; no clear D. CDR1 LNHNV and CDR2 YYDKDF come from the germline V gene (reference sequence). CDR3 length: 13 amino acids. Trimming pared 0 bases from V and 7 bases from J, leaving 10 bases between. In DNA, the CDR3 is TGTGCCACCAGCAGAGACCCACTGCGGGAGCAGTACTTC. It encodes CATSRDPLREQYF.

This rearrangement joins TRBV10-1 to TRBJ2-3; D call uncertain. This CDR3 spans 15 amino acids. Germline V gene lookup returns CDR1 WNHNN and CDR2 SYGVQD (reference sequence). V dropped 6 bases and J dropped 2 bases, with 15 bases sitting between them. The CDR3 is CASSLDGSDTDTQYF. Here the CDR3 DNA reads TGCGCCAGCAGCCTTGACGGCTCAGACACAGATACGCAGTATTTT.

This clone was seen a handful of times. This chain links TRBV7-9 with TRBJ2-5; 8 bases are a match to TRBD2. CDR1 is SEHNR and CDR2 is FQNEAQ in the germline V gene (reference sequence). This CDR3 region has 13 residues. V lost 6 bases and J lost 5; bases outside the gene matches: 5. In nucleotides, the CDR3 is TGTGCCAGCAGAGCGGGAGATGTGGAGACCCAGTACTTC. This codes for CASRAGDVETQYF. Filled out from reference TRBV7-9 and TRBJ2-5, the complete variable domain reads DTGVSQNPRHKITKRGQNVTFRCDPISEHNRLYWYRQTLGQGPEFLTYFQNEAQLEKSRLLSDRFSAERPKGSFSTLEIQRTEQGDSAMYLCASRAGDVETQYFGPGTRLLVL.

The CDR3 loop reads CASREDASATDTQYF. The CDR3 DNA reads as TGTGCCAGCCGAGAGGATGCCTCGGCCACAGATACGCAGTATTTT. This chain links TRBV28 with TRBJ2-3; D call uncertain. The CDR3 has 15 residues. From germline, CDR1 is MDHEN and CDR2 SYDVKM. The V end lost 8 bases, the J end lost 2 bases, and 17 bases lay between the germline ends.

The gene calls are TRBV15 and TRBJ2-7; 8 bases align to TRBD2. CDR3 length: 16 residues. Trimming removed 0 bases from V and 4 bases from J; junction bases left unmatched: 8. The germline V gene has CDR1 LNHNV and CDR2 YYDKDF (reference sequence). CDR3 nucleotides: TGTGCCACCAGCAGAGACCGGGCGGGGGGTTTTTACGAGCAGTACTTC. Amino acid sequence: CATSRDRAGGFYEQYF.

The chain couples TRBV4-1 to TRBJ2-1; D unclear. Germline loops: CDR1 MGHRA, CDR2 YSYEKL. V lost 1 base to trimming and J lost 0 bases, with 10 bases between them. This CDR3 contains 16 residues. In DNA form, the CDR3 reads TGCGCCAGCAGCCAAGGAAGTGTAAGCTCCTACAATGAGCAGTTCTTC. Protein sequence: CASSQGSVSSYNEQFF.

The chain joins TRBV9 to TRBJ2-3; possible D gene TRBD2, 6 bases. The V end lost 0 bases, the J end lost 6 bases, and 11 bases lay between the germline ends. Germline V gene data show CDR1 as SGDLS and CDR2 as YYNGEE. The CDR3 is 14 residues long. The CDR3 DNA is TGTGCCAGCAGCGTAGCCGGGAGAGGGGATACGCAGTATTTT. It specifies CASSVAGRGDTQYF.

The count of this clone is one. This sequence joins TRBV6-4 and TRBJ2-2; D may be TRBD1 (5 bases). Trimming shortened V by 5 bases and J by 5 bases, and 9 bases separated the two germline ends. CDR3 size: 13 residues. Germline assignment: CDR1 MRHNA and CDR2 SNTAGT. The CDR3 region is CASSRQSTGELFF. DNA of the CDR3: TGTGCCAGCAGTCGACAGTCAACCGGGGAGCTGTTTTTT.